A single sample is the source of the 23 T cell receptor beta chains below, sequenced in a study of T cell repertoires in cytomegalovirus infection. Their specific antigens are unknown. TCRdb reanalysed the reads using MiXCR and keeps one entry per CDR3 protein. There are roughly 700,000 distinct CDR3 sequences in the sample; roughly 36% occur only once, and about 20% lies in the top ten. The sample here was cultured PBMCs, taken from culture after CMV antigen stimulation. The receptors were sampled from a human donor in good health (CMV status not recorded). Some clones in this sample may be carry-over from other donors' samples.

This clonotype was picked up many times. The chain carries TRBV7-2 and TRBJ2-3; perhaps D is TRBD1 or TRBD2 (5 bases each). The CDR3 contains 14 residues. V was shortened by 7 bases and J by 5 bases, with 16 bases between the two germline ends. Germline CDR1 reads SGHTA; CDR2 reads FQGNSA. The CDR3 spells CASTLGPRGDTQYF. CDR3 DNA sequence: TGTGCCAGCACCCTGGGGCCCCGGGGAGATACGCAGTATTTT.

The V and J genes are TRBV11-2 and TRBJ2-7; D may correspond to TRBD1 or TRBD2 (6 bases each). The germline gives CDR1 SGHAT, CDR2 FQNNGV. This CDR3 region has 15 residues. Trimming took off 1 base at V and 3 bases at J, with 13 bases between the two ends. This chain's CDR3 is CASSLVHGGLYEQYF. In DNA, the CDR3 is TGTGCCAGCAGCTTAGTGCACGGGGGCCTCTACGAGCAGTACTTC.

This clonotype has at least ten counts. The rearrangement joins TRBV7-2 to TRBJ1-1; no clear D gene. With 1 base removed from V and 7 bases from J, the gap between germline ends came to 4 bases. In germline, CDR1 is SGHTA, CDR2 FQGNSA. This CDR3 has 11 residues. The CDR3 bases are TGTGCCAGCAGCTTAGGAGATGAAGCTTTCTTT. Its protein is CASSLGDEAFF.

Details on this clonotype: Given the absence of the conserved phenylalanine or tryptophan at the CDR3 end, a read error is likely. It is unclear where the CDR3 begins or ends on the DNA, so no DNA is shown, and the CDR3 is as TCRdb lists it. The J gene is TRBJ2-7, the V gene TRBV6-7; the table assigns TRBD1, which was not confirmed against the DNA. TRBV6-7 is an ORF; its function is uncertain. The CDR3 has 9 amino acids, counting both end residues. This chain's CDR3 is CASGGTGQD.

The chain recombines TRBV12-3 or TRBV12-4 with TRBJ2-2; D remains unclear. This CDR3 comprises 11 residues. V dropped 7 bases and J dropped 6 bases, with 6 bases sitting between them. CDR3 nucleotide sequence: TGTGCCAGCAACGAAGCCGGGGAGCTGTTTTTT. It is translated as CASNEAGELFF.

The chain combines TRBV2 with TRBJ1-5; tentatively, D is TRBD1 (6 bases). Germline V gene lookup returns CDR1 SNHLY and CDR2 FYNNEI. The V gene lost 6 bases and the J gene lost 4 bases, with 13 bases spanning the gap. CDR3 size: 14 residues. This chain's CDR3 is CASSQRGGNQPQHF. The CDR3 DNA is TGTGCCAGCAGCCAAAGGGGGGGAAATCAGCCCCAGCATTTT.

This clonotype occurred many times. This chain connects TRBV7-2 to TRBJ1-1, with a possible D match to TRBD1 (6 bases). CDR1 is SGHTA, CDR2 FQGNSA, per germline. V dropped 1 base and J dropped 0 bases, with 18 bases sitting between them. The length of the CDR3 is 18 residues. As DNA, the CDR3 is TGTGCCAGCAGCTTAGGGTTTCCAGGGGTCCAAATGAACACTGAAGCTTTCTTT. Its translation is CASSLGFPGVQMNTEAFF.

This clonotype was detected a few times. The V gene is TRBV18, the J gene TRBJ1-1, with D unclear. CDR1 KGHSH and CDR2 LQKENI come from the germline V gene. The CDR3 consists of 12 residues. Trimming pared 1 base from V and 5 bases from J, leaving 5 bases between. CDR3 amino acids: CASSPQQTEAFF. CDR3 coding DNA: TGTGCCAGCTCACCACAACAGACTGAAGCTTTCTTT.

This clonotype was seen a few times. The J gene is TRBJ1-1, the V gene TRBV28; TRBD1 agrees at 9 bases. From germline, CDR1 is MDHEN and CDR2 SYDVKM. V trimming: 8 bases; J trimming: 5 bases; junction bases outside the gene matches: 3. This CDR3 has 12 residues. CDR3 residues: CASGQGRTEAFF. The CDR3 DNA follows: TGTGCCAGCGGACAGGGGAGGACTGAAGCTTTCTTT.

The chain has TRBV7-2 and TRBJ2-7; perhaps TRBD1 as D (6 bases). The ends were cut back, 5 bases at V and 0 bases at J, with 14 bases in the middle. The CDR3 sequence is 15 residues long. The germline gives CDR1 SGHTA, CDR2 FQGNSA. The CDR3 reads CASSTRGQRSYEQYF. DNA for the CDR3: TGTGCCAGCAGCACCCGAGGACAGCGCTCCTACGAGCAGTACTTC. The full variable domain, rest sourced from reference TRBV7-2 and TRBJ2-7, is GAGVSQSPSNKVTEKGKDVELRCDPISGHTALYWYRQSLGQGLEFLIYFQGNSAPDKSGLPSDRFSAERTGGSVSTLTIQRTQQEDSAVYLCASSTRGQRSYEQYFGPGTRLTVT.

This clonotype has only a few counts. V usage is TRBV6-5 and J usage is TRBJ2-2; no clear D gene. The length of the CDR3 is 13 residues. The germline gives CDR1 MNHEY, CDR2 SVGAGI. V lost 5 bases and J lost 7, with 11 bases in between. CDR3 sequence: CASSLLTSGELFF. CDR3 DNA sequence: TGTGCCAGCAGTCTTTTAACGAGCGGGGAGCTGTTTTTT.

This chain links TRBV7-2 with TRBJ2-1; TRBD2 matches at 7 bases. V shed 4 bases and J 4 bases; nucleotides not matched to a gene: 7. Germline values: CDR1 SGHTA, CDR2 FQGNSA. The CDR3 loop spans 15 amino acids. The CDR3 sequence: CASSSNLAAYNEQFF. CDR3 bases: TGTGCCAGCAGCTCAAACCTAGCGGCTTACAATGAGCAGTTCTTC. Based on the CDR3 plus reference TRBV7-2 and TRBJ2-1, the full variable domain is GAGVSQSPSNKVTEKGKDVELRCDPISGHTALYWYRQSLGQGLEFLIYFQGNSAPDKSGLPSDRFSAERTGGSVSTLTIQRTQQEDSAVYLCASSSNLAAYNEQFFGPGTRLTVL.

This clonotype has only one observation. The rearrangement links TRBV7-8 to TRBJ2-3; TRBD2 aligns across 11 bases. CDR3 length: 15 amino acids. Trimming at V came to 6 bases and at J to 1 base, leaving 3 bases not matched to a gene. The germline CDR1 and CDR2 sequences are SGHVS and FQNEAQ. CDR3 DNA: TGTGCCAGCAGGAAGACTAGCGGGGGCACAGATACGCAGTATTTT. This encodes CASRKTSGGTDTQYF.

The rearrangement links TRBV6-1 to TRBJ2-2; 7 bases line up with TRBD1. The CDR3 spans 16 residues. V shed 8 bases, J shed 1 base, and the junction held 10 bases outside the gene matches. Germline CDR1 reads MNHNS; CDR2 reads SASEGT. The CDR3 DNA reads TGTGCCAGCTTTGGGGTGGGGACAGAGAACACCGGGGAGCTGTTTTTT. Protein product: CASFGVGTENTGELFF.

The CDR3 DNA sequence: TGTGCCAGCAGCCCCGTGGTCCCGTCAACCGGCGAGCAGTACTTC. Its protein product is CASSPVVPSTGEQYF. The chain couples TRBV11-1 to TRBJ2-7; no clear D. CDR1 is SGHAT, CDR2 FQDESV, per germline (reference sequence). This CDR3 has 15 amino acids. The germline V and J ends were trimmed by 5 bases and 6 bases, with 20 bases remaining between them. Filled out from reference TRBV11-1 and TRBJ2-7, the complete variable domain reads EAEVAQSPRYKITEKSQAVAFWCDPISGHATLYWYRQILGQGPELLVQFQDESVVDDSQLPKDRFSAERLKGVDSTLKIQPAELGDSAMYLCASSPVVPSTGEQYFGPGTRLTVT.

The genes are TRBV7-6 and TRBJ2-1; D is ambiguous. Trimming took 2 bases from V and 6 from J, leaving 17 bases between them. CDR1 is SGHVS, CDR2 FNYEAQ, per germline. The CDR3 is 16 amino acids. CDR3 loop: CASSLLGGPPLNEQFF. CDR3 bases: TGTGCCAGCAGCTTATTGGGCGGCCCCCCTCTCAATGAGCAGTTCTTC. Using reference TRBV7-6 and TRBJ2-1 for the parts outside the CDR3, the full variable domain is GAGVSQSPRYKVTKRGQDVALRCDPISGHVSLYWYRQALGQGPEFLTYFNYEAQQDKSGLPNDRFSAERPEGSISTLTIQRTEQRDSAMYRCASSLLGGPPLNEQFFGPGTRLTVL.

This clonotype occurred a few times. The genes are TRBV6-1 and TRBJ1-4; TRBD1 might be the D (6 bases). This CDR3 spans 18 amino acids. Trimming stripped 6 bases from V and 0 bases from J, with 20 bases between. The germline V gene has CDR1 MNHNS and CDR2 SASEGT. CDR3: CASSSRGGYVTTNEKLFF. CDR3 bases: TGTGCCAGCAGCTCTCGGGGGGGCTACGTTACAACTAATGAAAAACTGTTTTTT.

This clonotype was counted ten times or more. The chain links TRBV7-2 to TRBJ2-1; D is undetermined. CDR3 size: 14 residues. In germline, CDR1 is SGHTA, CDR2 FQGNSA. The V gene lost 3 bases and the J gene lost 4 bases, with 10 bases spanning the gap. In DNA, the CDR3 is TGTGCCAGCAGCTTGACCCCTGGTTACAATGAGCAGTTCTTC. As protein: CASSLTPGYNEQFF.

This clonotype came up a few times. This rearrangement joins TRBV20-1 to TRBJ2-1; 12 positions match TRBD2. The junction had 7 bases not matched to a gene; V was cut back by 6 bases and J by 7 bases. The CDR3 contains 14 residues. Germline CDR1 and CDR2: DFQATT and SNEGSKA (reference sequence). Here the CDR3 DNA reads TGCAGTGCGGAACTAGCGGGGGGCGCGAATGAGCAGTTCTTC. As protein: CSAELAGGANEQFF.

The chain uses TRBV7-8 and TRBJ2-7, with 9 bases fitting TRBD2. Looked up from germline, CDR1 is SGHVS and CDR2 is FQNEAQ. V lost 0 bases, J lost 2 bases, and 8 bases stayed unmatched. The CDR3 has 17 residues. For the CDR3, the DNA is TGTGCCAGCAGCTTAGCGTATTTGACTAGCGGTACCTACGAGCAGTACTTC. It yields the protein CASSLAYLTSGTYEQYF.

The rearrangement uses TRBV10-3 and TRBJ2-7, with D perhaps matching TRBD1 (6 bases). Germline loops: CDR1 ENHRY, CDR2 SYGVKD. This CDR3 spans 14 amino acids. The V and J ends lost 8 bases and 0 bases respectively, with 14 bases between them. The CDR3 spells CAIGPDSTSYEQYF. In DNA form, the CDR3 reads TGTGCCATCGGACCGGACAGTACCTCCTACGAGCAGTACTTC.

J is TRBJ2-4 and V is TRBV20-1, with a tentative D call TRBD2 (5 bases). This CDR3 spans 14 amino acids. V shed 2 bases and J shed 1 base, with 9 bases lying between them. Germline assignment: CDR1 DFQATT and CDR2 SNEGSKA (reference sequence). CDR3 region: CSARWRLAKNIQYF. The DNA of the CDR3 is TGCAGTGCTAGATGGAGGTTGGCCAAAAACATTCAGTACTTC.

This clonotype occurred a few times. The chain combines TRBV11-3 with TRBJ2-5; 12 bases are a match to TRBD2. The CDR3 consists of 15 residues. CDR1 and CDR2 (germline): SGHNT, YENEEA. Unmatched junction bases numbered 5, after V lost 4 bases and J lost 5 bases. The DNA of the CDR3 is TGTGCCAGCAGCTCCGGACTAGCGGGGATTGAGACCCAGTACTTC. Protein sequence: CASSSGLAGIETQYF.